This passage covers 16 T cell receptor beta chains from one sample sequenced in a study of vaccination effects on CD4 cells after COVID-19. Antigen-specific CD4+ T cells were first expanded with viral peptide pools by the ViraFEST assay and only then sequenced. Subsequent to roughly 9 days of culture, CD4+ T cells were isolated. Either the BNT162b2 or mRNA-1273 vaccine was given to participants in two doses. The assay was immunoSEQ multiplex PCR, and TCRdb's table has in-frame clones only and misses some. This table holds some 69,000 clones, 74% found once. Their antigen targets remain unknown. Sample: CD4+ T cells from PBMCs cultured with HCoV-229E spike peptides, taken after COVID-19 vaccination. The receptor source for this set is a human donor who received a COVID-19 vaccine.

In this sample, this clone turned up once. This chain links TRBV5-6 with TRBJ1-2; 8 bases fit TRBD1. Trimming removed 2 bases from V and 4 bases from J; junction bases left unmatched: 7. Germline V gene data show CDR1 as SGHDT and CDR2 as YYEEEE. The CDR3 loop spans 15 amino acids. The CDR3 loop reads CASSFGDRGLYGYTF. CDR3 nucleotide sequence: TGTGCCAGCAGCTTTGGAGACAGGGGCCTCTATGGCTACACCTTC.

The CDR3 DNA follows: TGTGCCAGCAGCTCGCGGACAGGGGGGAGCACTTTCTACGAGCAGTACGTC. The encoded protein is CASSSRTGGSTFYEQYV. The gene calls are TRBV11-2 and TRBJ2-7; 10 nucleotides agree with TRBD1. CDR3 length: 17 amino acids. Trimming removed 4 bases from V and 3 bases from J; junction bases left unmatched: 12. CDR1 and CDR2 (germline): SGHAT, FQNNGV.

V and J are TRBV3-1 (or the pseudogene TRBV3-2) and TRBJ2-7; no reliable D call. Per germline, CDR1 LGHDT and CDR2 YNNKEL (reference sequence). V was cut by 1 base and J by 2 bases, with 6 bases left in between. This CDR3 is 13 amino acids long. DNA of the CDR3: TGTGCCAGCAGCCAAGGGATGGCCTACGAGCAGTACGTC. Translated, it gives CASSQGMAYEQYV.

The chain has TRBV6-5 and TRBJ2-7; D uncertain. In germline, CDR1 is MNHEY, CDR2 SVGAGI. V was clipped by 6 bases and J by 3 bases, with 12 bases between them. The CDR3 runs 13 residues. The CDR3 nucleotides are TGTGCCAGCAGCTTTCTGGGCAGCTACGAGCAGTACGTC. This translates into CASSFLGSYEQYV.

The rearrangement uses TRBV9 and TRBJ2-7; 11 bases line up with TRBD1. This CDR3 has 15 residues. Germline CDR1 is SGDLS and CDR2 is YYNGEE. The junction had 7 bases not matched to a gene; V was cut back by 4 bases and J by 4 bases. The CDR3 sequence: CASSHPGQGAYEQYV. CDR3 nucleotides: TGTGCCAGCAGCCACCCAGGACAGGGGGCATACGAGCAGTACGTC.

V and J are TRBV7-2 and TRBJ1-1, with 9 bases lining up with TRBD1. V was clipped by 6 bases and J by 0 bases; unmatched bases: 8. The CDR3 runs to 16 residues. CDR1 is SGHTA and CDR2 is FQGNSA in the germline V gene. DNA for the CDR3: TGTGCCAGCAGTTCCAGGACAGGGGACATGAACACTGAAGCTTTCTTT. This translates into CASSSRTGDMNTEAFF.

J is TRBJ1-4 and V is TRBV7-2; D unresolved. V was shortened by 3 bases and J by 0 bases, with 11 bases between the two germline ends. Germline-derived CDR1 and CDR2 are SGHTA and FQGNSA. The CDR3 spans 16 residues. CDR3 bases: TGTGCCAGCAGCTTCAGACCGGTGTCAACTAATGAAAAACTGTTTTTT. Residues: CASSFRPVSTNEKLFF.

The chain has TRBV9 and TRBJ2-5, with 8 bases fitting TRBD2. The CDR3 is 15 residues long. Unmatched junction bases numbered 6, after V lost 0 bases and J lost 5 bases. In germline, CDR1 is SGDLS, CDR2 YYNGEE. In DNA, the CDR3 is TGTGCCAGCAGCGTAGCTACGGGGGGGTGGGAGACCCAGTACTTC. It translates to CASSVATGGWETQYF.

CDR3 region: CASSARQASLNTIYF. The CDR3, as DNA: TGTGCCAGCAGCGCGAGACAGGCCTCGCTTAACACCATATATTTT. This chain joins TRBV9 and TRBJ1-3; tentatively, D is TRBD1 (6 bases). Germline CDR1 reads SGDLS; CDR2 reads YYNGEE. V lost 3 bases and J lost 7, with 17 bases in between. The CDR3 spans 15 residues.

The CDR3 spells CASSRQGSSSGNTIYF. In DNA, the CDR3 is TGCGCCAGCAGCCGACAGGGGTCGAGCTCTGGAAACACCATATATTTT. The chain is built from TRBV5-1 and TRBJ1-3, with 8 bases identical to TRBD1. J gave up 0 bases and V 4 bases, and 6 bases lay outside the gene matches. From germline, CDR1 is SGHRS and CDR2 YFSETQ. There are 16 residues in the CDR3.

V and J are TRBV5-1 and TRBJ2-3; weak D call: TRBD1 (6 bases). The germline CDR1 and CDR2 sequences are SGHRS and YFSETQ. The CDR3 covers 14 residues. V was trimmed by 3 bases and J by 1 base, leaving 9 bases between them. CDR3 region: CASSSDRRTDTQYF. CDR3 coding DNA: TGCGCCAGCAGCTCCGACAGGCGCACAGATACGCAGTATTTT.

V usage is TRBV12-3 or TRBV12-4 and J usage is TRBJ1-5, with TRBD1 as a possible D gene (5 bases). The ends were cut back, 6 bases at V and 13 bases at J, with 13 bases in the middle. The CDR3 is 11 residues long. The CDR3 nucleotides read TGTGCCAGCAGCCTCGGGACGGAACAGCATTTT. Translation gives CASSLGTEQHF.

This chain joins TRBV18 and TRBJ1-6; D ambiguous. Germline values: CDR1 KGHSH, CDR2 LQKENI. The CDR3 spans 14 residues. Trimming took off 5 bases at V and 2 bases at J, with 7 bases between the two ends. The CDR3 reads CASSKGTYNSPLHF. CDR3 sequence (DNA): TGTGCCAGCTCAAAGGGAACCTATAATTCACCCCTCCACTTT.

Concerning this clone itself: This sample also contains other DNA sequences that code for the same CDR3. The chain is built from TRBV29-1 and TRBJ1-2; D is unresolved. Germline loops: CDR1 SQVTM, CDR2 ANQGSEA. The CDR3 consists of 10 residues. The V and J ends lost 0 bases and 8 bases respectively, with 4 bases between them. CDR3 DNA: TGCAGCGTTGAAGATTACGGCTACACCTTC. Translation gives CSVEDYGYTF.

This clone showed up just once. The chain couples TRBV7-2 to TRBJ1-5; D unresolved. V lost 0 bases to trimming and J lost 4 bases, with 4 bases between them. There are 13 residues in the CDR3. The germline gives CDR1 SGHTA, CDR2 FQGNSA. The chain's CDR3 is CASSLAFNQPQHF. CDR3 nucleotides: TGTGCCAGCAGCTTAGCATTTAATCAGCCCCAGCATTTT.

This chain joins TRBV7-2 and TRBJ2-3; either TRBD1 or TRBD2 may supply D (5 bases each). V lost 5 bases to trimming and J lost 4 bases, with 19 bases between them. CDR3 length equals 16 residues. CDR1 is SGHTA and CDR2 is FQGNSA in the germline V gene. CDR3 sequence (DNA): TGTGCCAGCAGCCCTGATTCGGGGCTCGGTTCAGATACGCAGTATTTT. This gives the protein CASSPDSGLGSDTQYF.